The text below deals with one TCR beta chain. This entry belongs to a study of shared clonotypes between healthy human individuals. The naive CD8 fraction comprised CD45RO-negative cells positively selected for CCR7 and excluded terminally differentiated effector memory CD45RA+ cells. After removal of 4 bases from V and 5 bases from J, the junction contained 12 bases not matched to a gene. Germline V lookup: CDR1 SGHNT, CDR2 YYREEE (reference sequence). This CDR3 contains 16 residues. TCRdb's copy holds only in-frame clones and misses some; the assay was immunoSEQ multiplex PCR. In the table there are over 2,000,000 clones, 93% of which are singletons.

Specimen: naive CD8+ T cells from PBMCs. The sequence derives from a man younger than 35 in good health. Some clones in this sample may be carry-over from other donors' samples. This sequence joins TRBV5-4 and TRBJ2-7; 10 bases are shared with TRBD2. CDR3 sequence reads: CASSPGSGRPLDEQYF. Written as DNA, the CDR3 is TGTGCCAGCAGCCCCGGTAGCGGGAGGCCCCTCGACGAGCAGTACTTC.